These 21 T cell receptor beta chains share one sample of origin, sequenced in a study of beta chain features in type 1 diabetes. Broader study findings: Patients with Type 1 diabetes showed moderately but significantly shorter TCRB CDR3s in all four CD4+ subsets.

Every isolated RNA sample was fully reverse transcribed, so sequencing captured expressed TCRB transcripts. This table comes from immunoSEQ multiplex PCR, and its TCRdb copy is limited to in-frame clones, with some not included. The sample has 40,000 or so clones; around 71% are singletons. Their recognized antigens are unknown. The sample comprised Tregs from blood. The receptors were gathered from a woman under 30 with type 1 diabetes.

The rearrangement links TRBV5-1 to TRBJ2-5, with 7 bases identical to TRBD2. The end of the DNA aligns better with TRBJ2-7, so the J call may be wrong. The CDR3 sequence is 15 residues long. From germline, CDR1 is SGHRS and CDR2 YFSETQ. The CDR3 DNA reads TGCGCCAGCAGCTTGTCCGGGGGGTCTACCTACGAGCAGTACTTC. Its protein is CASSLSGGSTYEQYF.

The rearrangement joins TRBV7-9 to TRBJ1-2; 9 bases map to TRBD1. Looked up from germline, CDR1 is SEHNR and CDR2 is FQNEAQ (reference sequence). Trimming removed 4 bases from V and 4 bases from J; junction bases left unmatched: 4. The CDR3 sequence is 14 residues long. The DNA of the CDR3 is TGTGCCAGCAGCTGGGGACAGGGTGTCTATGGCTACACCTTC. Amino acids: CASSWGQGVYGYTF. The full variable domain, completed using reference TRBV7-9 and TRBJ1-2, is DTGVSQNPRHKITKRGQNVTFRCDPISEHNRLYWYRQTLGQGPEFLTYFQNEAQLEKSRLLSDRFSAERPKGSFSTLEIQRTEQGDSAMYLCASSWGQGVYGYTFGSGTRLTVV.

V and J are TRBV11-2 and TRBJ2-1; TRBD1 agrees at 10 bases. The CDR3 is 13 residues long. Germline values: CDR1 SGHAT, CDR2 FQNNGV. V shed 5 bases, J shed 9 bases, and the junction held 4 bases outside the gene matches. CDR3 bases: TGTGCCAGCAGCCGGGACAGGGGAGGTGAGCAGTTCTTC. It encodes CASSRDRGGEQFF.

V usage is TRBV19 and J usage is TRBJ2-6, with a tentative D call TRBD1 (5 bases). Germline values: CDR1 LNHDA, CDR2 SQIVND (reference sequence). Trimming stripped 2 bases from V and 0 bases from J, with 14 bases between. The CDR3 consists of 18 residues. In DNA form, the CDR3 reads TGTGCCAGTAGTATAACAAGGGGTAGGGCCTCTGGGGCCAACGTCCTGACTTTC. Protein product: CASSITRGRASGANVLTF.

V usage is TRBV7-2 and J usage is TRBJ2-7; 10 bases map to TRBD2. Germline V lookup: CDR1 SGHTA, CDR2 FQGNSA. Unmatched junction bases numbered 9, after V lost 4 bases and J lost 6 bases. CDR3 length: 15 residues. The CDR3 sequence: CASSSNTLAGVEQYF. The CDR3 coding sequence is TGTGCCAGCAGCTCGAATACGCTAGCGGGAGTCGAGCAGTACTTC.

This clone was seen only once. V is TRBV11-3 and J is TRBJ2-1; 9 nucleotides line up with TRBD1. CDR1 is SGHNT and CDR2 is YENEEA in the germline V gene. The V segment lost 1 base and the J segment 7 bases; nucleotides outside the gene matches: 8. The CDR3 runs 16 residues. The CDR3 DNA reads TGTGCCAGCAGCTTAGGCTTGGGACAGGGTATGAATGAGCAGTTCTTC. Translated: CASSLGLGQGMNEQFF.

In DNA form, the CDR3 reads TGCGCCAGCTCTGGACTAGCGGGGGCTGACACGCAGTATTTT. This encodes CASSGLAGADTQYF. The V gene is TRBV5-1, the J gene TRBJ2-3; 13 nucleotides agree with TRBD2. Germline V gene data show CDR1 as SGHRS and CDR2 as YFSETQ. The CDR3 totals 14 residues. V shed 7 bases and J 9 bases; nucleotides not matched to a gene: 8.

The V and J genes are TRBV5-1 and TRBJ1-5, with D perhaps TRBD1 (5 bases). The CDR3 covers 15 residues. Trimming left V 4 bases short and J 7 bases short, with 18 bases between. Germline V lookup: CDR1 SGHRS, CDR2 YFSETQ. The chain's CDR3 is CASSPGAGPLQPQHF. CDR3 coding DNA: TGCGCCAGCAGCCCGGGAGCAGGGCCCCTCCAGCCCCAGCATTTT.

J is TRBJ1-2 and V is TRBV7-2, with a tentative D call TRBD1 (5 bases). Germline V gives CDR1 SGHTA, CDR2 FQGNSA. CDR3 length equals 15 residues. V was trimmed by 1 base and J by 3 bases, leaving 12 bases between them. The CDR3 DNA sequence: TGTGCCAGCAGCTTAGGGGGGAGGGGCTACTATGGCTACACCTTC. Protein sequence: CASSLGGRGYYGYTF.

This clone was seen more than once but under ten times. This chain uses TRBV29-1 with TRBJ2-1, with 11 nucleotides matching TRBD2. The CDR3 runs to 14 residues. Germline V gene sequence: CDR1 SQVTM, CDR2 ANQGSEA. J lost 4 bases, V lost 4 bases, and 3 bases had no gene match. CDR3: CSVAGTSGYNEQFF. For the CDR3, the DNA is TGCAGCGTTGCCGGGACTAGCGGATACAATGAGCAGTTCTTC.

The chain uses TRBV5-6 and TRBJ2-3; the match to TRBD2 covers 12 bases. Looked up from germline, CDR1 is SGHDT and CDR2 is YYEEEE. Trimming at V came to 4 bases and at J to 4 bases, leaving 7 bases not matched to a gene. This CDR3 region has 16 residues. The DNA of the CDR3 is TGTGCCAGCAGCCCTGGACTAGCGGGAATTGCAGATACGCAGTATTTT. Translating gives CASSPGLAGIADTQYF.

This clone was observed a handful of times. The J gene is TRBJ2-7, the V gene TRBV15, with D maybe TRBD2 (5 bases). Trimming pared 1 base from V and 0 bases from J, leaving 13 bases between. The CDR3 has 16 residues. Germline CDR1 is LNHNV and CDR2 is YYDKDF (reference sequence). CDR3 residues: CATSRVWTGNSYEQYF. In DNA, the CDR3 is TGTGCCACCAGCAGAGTTTGGACGGGAAACTCCTACGAGCAGTACTTC.

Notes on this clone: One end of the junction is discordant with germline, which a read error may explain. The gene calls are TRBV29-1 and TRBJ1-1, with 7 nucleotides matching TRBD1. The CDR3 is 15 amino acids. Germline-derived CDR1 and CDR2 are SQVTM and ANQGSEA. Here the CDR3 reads CSVEAGQRGNTEVFF. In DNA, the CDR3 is TGCAGCGTTGAAGCGGGACAGCGGGGGAACACTGAAGTTTTCTTT. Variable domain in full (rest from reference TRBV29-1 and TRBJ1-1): SAVISQKPSRDICQRGTSLTIQCQVDSQVTMMFWYRQQPGQSLTLIATANQGSEATYESGFVIDKFPISRPNLTFSTLTVSNMSPEDSSIYLCSVEAGQRGNTEVFFGQGTRLTVV.

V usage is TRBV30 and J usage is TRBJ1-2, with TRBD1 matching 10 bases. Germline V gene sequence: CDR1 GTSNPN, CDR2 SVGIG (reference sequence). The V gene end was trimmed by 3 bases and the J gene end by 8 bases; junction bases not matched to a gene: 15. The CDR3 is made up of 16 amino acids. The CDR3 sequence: CAWRPRAGDRGEGYTF. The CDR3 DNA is TGTGCCTGGAGGCCCCGGGCTGGGGACAGGGGAGAGGGCTACACCTTC. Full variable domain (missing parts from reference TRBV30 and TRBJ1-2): SQTIHQWPATLVQPVGSPLSLECTVEGTSNPNLYWYRQAAGRGLQLLFYSVGIGQISSEVPQNLSASRPQDRQFILSSKKLLLSDSGFYLCAWRPRAGDRGEGYTFGSGTRLTVV.

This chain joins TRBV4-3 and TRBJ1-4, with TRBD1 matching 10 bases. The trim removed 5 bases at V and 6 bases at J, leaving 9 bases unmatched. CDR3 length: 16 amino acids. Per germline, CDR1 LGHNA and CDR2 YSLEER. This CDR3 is CASSWRPGTGDEKLFF. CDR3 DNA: TGCGCCAGCAGCTGGCGTCCCGGGACAGGGGATGAAAAACTGTTTTTT.

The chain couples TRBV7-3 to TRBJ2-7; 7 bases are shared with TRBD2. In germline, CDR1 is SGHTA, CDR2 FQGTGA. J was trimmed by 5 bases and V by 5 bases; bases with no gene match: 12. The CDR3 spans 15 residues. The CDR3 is CASSPRLASMDEQYF. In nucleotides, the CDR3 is TGTGCCAGCAGCCCCCGACTAGCATCTATGGACGAGCAGTACTTC.

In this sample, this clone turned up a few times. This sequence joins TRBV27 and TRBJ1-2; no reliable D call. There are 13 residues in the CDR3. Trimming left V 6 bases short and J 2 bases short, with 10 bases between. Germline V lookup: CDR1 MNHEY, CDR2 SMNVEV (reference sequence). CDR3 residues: CASRPTLNYGYTF. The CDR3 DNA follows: TGTGCCAGCAGACCAACATTGAACTATGGCTACACCTTC.

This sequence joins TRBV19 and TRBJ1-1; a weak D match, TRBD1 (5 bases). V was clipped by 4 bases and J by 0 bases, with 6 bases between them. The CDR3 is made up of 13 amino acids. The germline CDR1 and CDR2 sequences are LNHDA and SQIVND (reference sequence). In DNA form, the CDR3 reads TGTGCCAGTAGTAGCAGGGTGAACACTGAAGCTTTCTTT. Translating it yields CASSSRVNTEAFF.

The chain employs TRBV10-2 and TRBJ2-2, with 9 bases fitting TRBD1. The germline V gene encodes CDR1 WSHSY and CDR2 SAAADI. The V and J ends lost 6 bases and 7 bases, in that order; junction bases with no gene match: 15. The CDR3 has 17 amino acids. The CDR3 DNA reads TGCGCCAGCAGAGACCACCTTCGGACAGGGGCCCTCGGGGAGCTGTTTTTT. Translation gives CASRDHLRTGALGELFF.

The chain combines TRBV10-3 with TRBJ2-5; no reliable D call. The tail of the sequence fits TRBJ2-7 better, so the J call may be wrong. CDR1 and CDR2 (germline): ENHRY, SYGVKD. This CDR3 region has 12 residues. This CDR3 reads CAISEVSREQYF. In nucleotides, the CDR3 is TGTGCCATCAGTGAGGTCTCCCGCGAGCAGTACTTC.

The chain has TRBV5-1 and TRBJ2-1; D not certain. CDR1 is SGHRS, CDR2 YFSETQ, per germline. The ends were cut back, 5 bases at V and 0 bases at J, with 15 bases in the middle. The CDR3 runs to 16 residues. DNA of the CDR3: TGCGCCAGCAGGCCTATACAGTATATCTCCTACAATGAGCAGTTCTTC. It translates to CASRPIQYISYNEQFF. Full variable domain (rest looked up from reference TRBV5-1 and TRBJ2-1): KAGVTQTPRYLIKTRGQQVTLSCSPISGHRSVSWYQQTPGQGLQFLFEYFSETQRNKGNFPGRFSGRQFSNSRSEMNVSTLELGDSALYLCASRPIQYISYNEQFFGPGTRLTVL.